Listed here are 3 T cell receptor beta chains from one sample, sequenced in a study of blood T cell repertoires in COVID-19. Sequencing was performed with immunoSEQ multiplex PCR; in TCRdb, only in-frame clones are kept and a portion is missing. The table lists just over 650,000 clones, 85% to 90% of them singletons. Sample: peripheral blood. The source is a woman aged 18-35 years with acute or convalescent COVID-19.

This clone was seen a single time. The chain recombines TRBV4-3 with TRBJ2-2, with a tentative D call TRBD2 (7 bases). CDR1 and CDR2 from the germline V gene are LGHNA and YSLEER. Trimming took off 1 base at V and 3 bases at J, with 18 bases between the two ends. CDR3 length: 18 residues. CDR3 loop: CASSQVRQQGGDTGELFF. The CDR3 bases are TGCGCCAGCAGCCAAGTACGTCAACAGGGAGGGGACACCGGGGAGCTGTTTTTT.

The chain has TRBV6-5 and TRBJ1-6; TRBD1 might be the D (6 bases). Germline V gene data show CDR1 as MNHEY and CDR2 as SVGAGI. Trimming pared 2 bases from V and 11 bases from J, leaving 13 bases between. The CDR3 is made up of 14 amino acids. DNA for the CDR3: TGTGCCAGCAGTTACAGCCGGACAGCCGCACCCCTCCACTTT. This sequence encodes CASSYSRTAAPLHF.

The chain has TRBV3-1 (or the pseudogene TRBV3-2) and TRBJ2-5; 9 nucleotides align to TRBD1. V lost 2 bases and J lost 4; bases outside the gene matches: 11. The CDR3 is 17 amino acids. Looked up from germline, CDR1 is LGHDT and CDR2 is YNNKEL (reference sequence). The CDR3 nucleotides are TGTGCCAGCAGCCAACCTAGGGACAGGGCTGTTGGAGAGACCCAGTACTTC. Translation gives CASSQPRDRAVGETQYF.